One sample yielded the 10 T cell receptor beta chains listed below, sequenced in a study of blood T cell repertoires in COVID-19 (dated by TCRdb to about 2020). The library was generated by the immunoSEQ multiplex PCR assay. Held by TCRdb, this immuneACCESS table contains in-frame sequences only and omits some clones. Under half of the omission traces to an unresolved V gene where checked; the cause of the rest is unknown. For this sample the table gives 200,000 to 250,000 clones, of which 70% to 85% were detected only once. The ten most abundant clones make up 15% of the sample. The sample comprised PBMCs or T cells enriched from blood (not recorded which). These receptors came from a middle-aged man who had recovered from COVID-19.

This clone was seen a handful of times. This chain uses TRBV9 with TRBJ2-3, with TRBD2 as a possible D gene (7 bases). Germline CDR1 and CDR2: SGDLS and YYNGEE. The CDR3 is 14 amino acids. The V gene lost 0 bases and the J gene lost 5 bases, with 10 bases spanning the gap. CDR3 bases: TGTGCCAGCAGCGTAGCGGGGGGCATAGATACGCAGTATTTT. Translated: CASSVAGGIDTQYF.

This clone was counted between two and nine times. The chain joins TRBV27 to TRBJ1-4, with D tentatively TRBD1 (5 bases). Germline loops: CDR1 MNHEY, CDR2 SMNVEV (reference sequence). V lost 7 bases, J lost 1 base, and 13 bases lay in between. The CDR3 sequence is 15 residues long. CDR3 nucleotides: TGTGCCAGCATCCGGGGGGGAGGAACTAATGAAAAACTGTTTTTT. It specifies CASIRGGGTNEKLFF. Variable domain in full (rest from reference TRBV27 and TRBJ1-4): EAQVTQNPRYLITVTGKKLTVTCSQNMNHEYMSWYRQDPGLGLRQIYYSMNVEVTDKGDVPEGYKVSRKEKRNFPLILESPSPNQTSLYFCASIRGGGTNEKLFFGSGTQLSVL.

The rearrangement joins TRBV5-1 to TRBJ2-7; TRBD1 matches 7 bases. CDR1 and CDR2 (germline): SGHRS, YFSETQ. The CDR3 spans 15 residues. V lost 2 bases, J lost 2 bases, and 7 bases stayed unmatched. Here the CDR3 reads CASSLQQGSAYEQYF. The CDR3 DNA is TGCGCCAGCAGCTTACAACAGGGGAGCGCCTACGAGCAGTACTTC. The full variable domain, rest sourced from reference TRBV5-1 and TRBJ2-7, is KAGVTQTPRYLIKTRGQQVTLSCSPISGHRSVSWYQQTPGQGLQFLFEYFSETQRNKGNFPGRFSGRQFSNSRSEMNVSTLELGDSALYLCASSLQQGSAYEQYFGPGTRLTVT.

The chain carries TRBV28 and TRBJ1-2; the D gene is possibly TRBD1 (5 bases). This CDR3 region has 18 residues. V was trimmed by 6 bases and J by 4 bases, leaving 27 bases between them. CDR1 and CDR2 from the germline V gene are MDHEN and SYDVKM. The CDR3 reads CASSEQTYLGRVGYGYTF. The CDR3 DNA follows: TGTGCCAGCAGCGAGCAGACCTACCTCGGCAGGGTTGGCTATGGCTACACCTTC.

This clone was seen only a few times. The chain combines TRBV4-1 with TRBJ1-1, with D perhaps TRBD1 (6 bases). This CDR3 spans 15 amino acids. Germline V gene data show CDR1 as MGHRA and CDR2 as YSYEKL. The V end was cut by 1 base, the J end by 1 base, with 10 bases between. The CDR3 loop reads CASSQGRGSNTEAFF. The DNA for the CDR3 is TGCGCCAGCAGCCAAGGCAGGGGTTCGAACACTGAAGCTTTCTTT.

This clone was observed a few times. This specimen includes other DNA sequences encoding the same CDR3. The gene calls are TRBV11-3 and TRBJ2-3; 9 bases match TRBD2. The CDR3 is 16 residues long. V shed 4 bases and J 0 bases; nucleotides not matched to a gene: 5. Germline CDR1 reads SGHNT; CDR2 reads YENEEA. DNA for the CDR3: TGTGCCAGCAGCTCGGGACTAGCAGATAGCACAGATACGCAGTATTTT. This translates into CASSSGLADSTDTQYF.

The rearrangement uses TRBV14 and TRBJ1-2; a weak D match, TRBD1 (6 bases). The CDR3 length is 13 residues. Trimming removed 5 bases at V and 8 bases at J, with 15 bases between. CDR1 and CDR2 from the germline V gene are SGHDN and FVKESK. CDR3 residues: CASSSQGLFGYTF. CDR3 in DNA: TGTGCCAGCAGCTCACAGGGACTATTCGGCTACACCTTC.

The rearrangement joins TRBV20-1 to TRBJ2-2; D might be TRBD2 (5 bases). Trimming took off 3 bases at V and 5 bases at J, with 7 bases between the two ends. This CDR3 spans 12 amino acids. CDR1 is DFQATT, CDR2 SNEGSKA, per germline (reference sequence). CDR3 loop: CSASRDTGELFF. CDR3 bases: TGCAGTGCTAGTCGGGATACCGGGGAGCTGTTTTTT.

This chain joins TRBV18 and TRBJ2-1, with 10 bases fitting TRBD1. The CDR3 sequence is 15 residues long. CDR1 and CDR2 from the germline V gene are KGHSH and LQKENI. The V gene end was trimmed by 6 bases and the J gene end by 8 bases; junction bases not matched to a gene: 10. For the CDR3, the DNA is TGTGCCAGCTCTCCCGGGACAGGGGTTTTCGATGAGCAGTTCTTC. This translates into CASSPGTGVFDEQFF.

The rearrangement links TRBV27 to TRBJ1-2; D is unclear. From germline, CDR1 is MNHEY and CDR2 SMNVEV (reference sequence). V gave up 7 bases and J gave up 3 bases, with 12 bases separating them. This CDR3 is 13 amino acids long. The CDR3 here is CASKGHRYYGYTF. The CDR3 DNA is TGTGCCAGCAAAGGCCACAGATACTATGGCTACACCTTC.